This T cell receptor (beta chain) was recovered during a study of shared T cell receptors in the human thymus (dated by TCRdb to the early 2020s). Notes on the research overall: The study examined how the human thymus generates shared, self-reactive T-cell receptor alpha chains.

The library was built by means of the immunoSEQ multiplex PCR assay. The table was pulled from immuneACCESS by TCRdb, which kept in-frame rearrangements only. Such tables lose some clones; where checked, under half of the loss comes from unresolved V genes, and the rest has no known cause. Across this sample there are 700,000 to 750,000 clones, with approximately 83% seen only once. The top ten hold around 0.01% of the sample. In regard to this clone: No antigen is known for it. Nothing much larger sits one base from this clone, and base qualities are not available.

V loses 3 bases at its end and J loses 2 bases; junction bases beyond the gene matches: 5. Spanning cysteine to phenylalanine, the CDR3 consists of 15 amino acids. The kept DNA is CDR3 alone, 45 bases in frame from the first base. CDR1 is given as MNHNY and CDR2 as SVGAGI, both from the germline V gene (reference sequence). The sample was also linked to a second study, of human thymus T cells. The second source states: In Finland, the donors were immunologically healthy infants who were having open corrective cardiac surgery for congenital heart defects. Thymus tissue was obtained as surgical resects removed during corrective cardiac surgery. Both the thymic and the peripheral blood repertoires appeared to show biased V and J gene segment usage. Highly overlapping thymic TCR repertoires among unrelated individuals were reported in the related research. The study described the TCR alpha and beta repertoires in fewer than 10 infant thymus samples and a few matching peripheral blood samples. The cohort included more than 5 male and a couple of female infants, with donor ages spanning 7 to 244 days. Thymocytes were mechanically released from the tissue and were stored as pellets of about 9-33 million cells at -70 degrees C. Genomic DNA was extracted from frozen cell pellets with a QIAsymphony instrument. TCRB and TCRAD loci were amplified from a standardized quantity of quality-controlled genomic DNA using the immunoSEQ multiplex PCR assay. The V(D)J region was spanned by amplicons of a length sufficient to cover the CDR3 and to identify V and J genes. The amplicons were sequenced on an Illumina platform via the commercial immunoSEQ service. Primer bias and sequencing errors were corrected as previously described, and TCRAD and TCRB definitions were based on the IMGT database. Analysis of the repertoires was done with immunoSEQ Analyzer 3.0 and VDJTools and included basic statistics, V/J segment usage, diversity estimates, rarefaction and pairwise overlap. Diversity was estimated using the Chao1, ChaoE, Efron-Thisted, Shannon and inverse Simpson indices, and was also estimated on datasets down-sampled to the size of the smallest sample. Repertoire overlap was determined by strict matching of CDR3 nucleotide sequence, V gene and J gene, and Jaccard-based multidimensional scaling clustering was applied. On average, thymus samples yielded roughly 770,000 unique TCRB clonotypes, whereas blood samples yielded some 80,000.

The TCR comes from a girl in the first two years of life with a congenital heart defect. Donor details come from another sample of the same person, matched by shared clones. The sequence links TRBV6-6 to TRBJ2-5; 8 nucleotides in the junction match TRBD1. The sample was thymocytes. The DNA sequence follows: TGTGCCAGCAGTTATTTCGACAGGGGACAAGAGACCCAGTACTTC. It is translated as CASSYFDRGQETQYF.